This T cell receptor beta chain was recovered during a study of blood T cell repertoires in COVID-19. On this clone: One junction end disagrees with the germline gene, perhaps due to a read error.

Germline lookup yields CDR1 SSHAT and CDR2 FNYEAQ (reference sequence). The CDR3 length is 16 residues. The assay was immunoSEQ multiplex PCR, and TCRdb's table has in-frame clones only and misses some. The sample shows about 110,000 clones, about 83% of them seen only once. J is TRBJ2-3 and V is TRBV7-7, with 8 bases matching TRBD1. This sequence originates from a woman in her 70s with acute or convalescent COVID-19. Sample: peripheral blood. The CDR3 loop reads CASSPRTGPATDTQYF. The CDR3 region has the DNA TGTGCTAGCAGCCCCAGGACAGGGCCTGCCACAGATACGCAGTATTTT.